This TCR beta chain was found in a study of identical twins. Study-wide points: For cord blood, abundant beta clonotypes had fewer insertions, unlike memory repertoires, which showed none. Models predicted less out-of-frame TCR alpha sharing in monozygotic twins than was found. Beta out-of-frame sequences showed weaker excess twin sharing.

Unmatched junction bases numbered 17, after V lost 7 bases and J lost 2 bases. The CDR3 contains 17 residues. In germline, CDR1 is DFQATT, CDR2 SNEGSKA (reference sequence). Template switching introduced a universal primer site, and the cDNA bore unique molecular identifiers. One entry per CDR3 protein results from TCRdb running MiXCR on the 5' RACE reads. The data contain a few hundred thousand distinct CDR3 sequences, about 8.9% of them singletons. This clonotype was seen only a few times. Its antigen is unidentified. In addition, the sample was reused for a study of yellow fever vaccine responses in identical twins.

The chain employs TRBV20-1 and TRBJ2-3; 8 nucleotides agree with TRBD2. The source of this sequence is a woman aged 18-29 years in good health. Sequencing used CD8+ T cells sorted from blood. The chain's CDR3 is CSVKGAGDTSVTDTQYF. In DNA form, the CDR3 reads TGCAGTGTAAAGGGAGCGGGGGACACCTCAGTCACAGATACGCAGTATTTT.